The 25 T cell receptor beta chains presented below share a single source sample, sequenced in a study of metastatic and nonmetastatic thyroid tumors. All patients reached thyroid surgery having received no treatment beforehand. TCRdb recomputed clones from the PCR reads via MiXCR. The top ten clones hold around 15% of a sample with about 23,000 clones, roughly 15% of them seen once. What was sequenced was tumor tissue. The source of these receptors is a female donor with papillary thyroid cancer or a benign thyroid nodule (not recorded which). Some clones in this sample may be carry-over from other donors' samples.

This clone came up many times. V gene TRBV27 combines with J gene TRBJ2-1; 9 nucleotides agree with TRBD1. This CDR3 region has 16 residues. V trimming: 4 bases; J trimming: 7 bases; junction bases outside the gene matches: 11. Germline CDR1 reads MNHEY; CDR2 reads SMNVEV (reference sequence). The CDR3 protein is CASSYLGQGFRNEQFF. CDR3 in DNA: TGTGCCAGCAGTTATTTGGGACAGGGTTTTCGAAATGAGCAGTTCTTC.

This clone was counted a few times. With a much larger clone just one base away, this may be a read error. CDR3 loop: CAISKSGLAESYEQYF. CDR3 in DNA: TGTGCCATCAGTAAGAGCGGACTAGCGGAATCCTACGAGCAGTACTTC. The chain couples TRBV11-1 to TRBJ2-7; 10 nucleotides match TRBD2. V lost 10 bases, J lost 1 base, and 13 bases stayed unmatched. In germline, CDR1 is SGHAT, CDR2 FQDESV (reference sequence). This CDR3 spans 16 amino acids.

This clone was seen a few times. The V and J genes are TRBV19 and TRBJ2-2; perhaps TRBD1 as D (5 bases). CDR3 length: 13 residues. V lost 3 bases to trimming and J lost 3 bases, with 5 bases between them. Per the germline V gene, CDR1 is LNHDA and CDR2 is SQIVND (reference sequence). This chain's CDR3 is CASSMGHTGELFF. CDR3 nucleotide sequence: TGTGCCAGTAGTATGGGGCACACCGGGGAGCTGTTTTTT.

This clone was found many times. The chain employs TRBV6-2 or TRBV6-3 and TRBJ2-7; D is perhaps TRBD2 (6 bases). V lost 6 bases and J lost 1, with 16 bases in between. The V gene's germline CDR1 is MNHEY and CDR2 SVGEGT. The CDR3 consists of 15 residues. The CDR3, as DNA: TGTGCCAGCAGCCCCCGACGGGACTTTTCCTACGAGCAGTACTTC. This sequence encodes CASSPRRDFSYEQYF.

This clone was counted ten times or more. The chain joins TRBV2 to TRBJ1-4; 7 nucleotides align to TRBD1. Losses at the gene ends were 4 bases for V and 4 bases for J; bases not matched to a gene: 3. The V gene's germline CDR1 is SNHLY and CDR2 FYNNEI. This CDR3 has 14 amino acids. The CDR3: CASSVDRYNEKLFF. In DNA form, the CDR3 reads TGTGCCAGCAGTGTGGACAGGTATAATGAAAAACTGTTTTTT.

This clone came up many times. J is TRBJ2-7 and V is TRBV4-2, with 15 bases matching TRBD2. CDR3 size: 18 residues. V was pared by 1 base and J by 2 bases, with 6 bases of the junction left unmatched. Germline lookup yields CDR1 LGHNA and CDR2 YNFKEQ. The CDR3 nucleotides read TGTGCCAGCAGCCAAGGAGGACTAGCGGGAGGGGTGGCCTACGAGCAGTACTTC. Encoded protein: CASSQGGLAGGVAYEQYF.

This clone was detected many times. It may be a read error: a sequence one base away is much more abundant. The same CDR3 also results from other DNA sequences found in this sample. V usage is TRBV12-3 or TRBV12-4 and J usage is TRBJ2-1, with a tentative D call TRBD2 (5 bases). The CDR3 spans 11 residues. V dropped 4 bases and J dropped 15 bases, with 13 bases sitting between them. CDR3 in amino acids: CASSSRGEGFF. CDR3 nucleotide sequence: TGTGCCAGCAGTTCCCGGGGAGAGGGGTTCTTC.

This chain links TRBV30 with TRBJ1-1, with 9 bases lining up with TRBD1. The junction had 11 bases not matched to a gene; V was cut back by 2 bases and J by 4 bases. Germline assignment: CDR1 GTSNPN and CDR2 SVGIG (reference sequence). The CDR3 is 16 residues long. CDR3 residues: CAWSCLQGAGGTEAFF. CDR3 nucleotides: TGTGCCTGGAGTTGTCTACAGGGGGCAGGGGGCACTGAAGCTTTCTTT.

The table lists this clone with many counts. The rearrangement uses TRBV12-3 or TRBV12-4 and TRBJ1-4, with D possibly matching TRBD1 (6 bases). V was trimmed by 6 bases and J by 7 bases, leaving 15 bases between them. CDR3 size: 14 residues. For the CDR3, the DNA is TGTGCCAGCAGCCCCAGGGGATACGGTGAAAAACTGTTTTTT. As protein: CASSPRGYGEKLFF.

There are many counts of this clone. The chain has TRBV6-5 and TRBJ2-3; D not certain. Germline assignment: CDR1 MNHEY and CDR2 SVGAGI. The CDR3 consists of 11 residues. Between the trimmed V and J ends, which lost 0 bases and 5 bases, there was a span of 0 bases. The CDR3 region is CASSYSDTQYF. In DNA, the CDR3 is TGTGCCAGCAGTTACTCAGATACGCAGTATTTT.

This clone has a count of ten or more. The chain uses TRBV5-1 and TRBJ2-1; 13 nucleotides agree with TRBD2. Germline values: CDR1 SGHRS, CDR2 YFSETQ. The length of the CDR3 is 16 residues. J was trimmed by 9 bases and V by 0 bases; bases with no gene match: 6. As DNA, the CDR3 is TGCGCCAGCAGCTTGGCTGGACTAGCGGGAGATCTTGAGCAGTTCTTC. It translates to CASSLAGLAGDLEQFF. The whole variable domain, remainder taken from reference TRBV5-1 and TRBJ2-1, is KAGVTQTPRYLIKTRGQQVTLSCSPISGHRSVSWYQQTPGQGLQFLFEYFSETQRNKGNFPGRFSGRQFSNSRSEMNVSTLELGDSALYLCASSLAGLAGDLEQFFGPGTRLTVL.

Comments on this clone: A read error may be the cause here, since a much bigger clone is one base away. The CDR3 bases are TGTGCCTGGACTGTGACAGGGGGTCAAGGTCAGCCCCAGCATTTT. This codes for CAWTVTGGQGQPQHF. The gene calls are TRBV30 and TRBJ1-5, with 9 nucleotides matching TRBD1. Germline CDR1 GTSNPN, CDR2 SVGIG (reference sequence). This CDR3 has 15 residues. J was trimmed by 6 bases and V by 4 bases; bases with no gene match: 10.

Many counts were recorded for this clone. The chain is built from TRBV7-6 and TRBJ2-1; 9 positions match TRBD2. The CDR3 is 15 residues long. V dropped 0 bases and J dropped 5; count of bases not matched to a gene: 2. Germline lookup yields CDR1 SGHVS and CDR2 FNYEAQ. This CDR3 reads CASSLAASGDNEQFF. The CDR3 DNA reads as TGTGCCAGCAGCTTAGCGGCTAGCGGGGACAATGAGCAGTTCTTC.

This clone is medium-sized within its sample. The CDR3 bases are TGTGCCAGCAGCCCGACTAGTTACAATGAGCAGTTCTTC. Protein sequence: CASSPTSYNEQFF. The chain joins TRBV7-9 to TRBJ2-1, with D maybe TRBD2 (6 bases). Trimming stripped 5 bases from V and 4 bases from J, with 9 bases between. This CDR3 has 13 residues. Germline V gene sequence: CDR1 SEHNR, CDR2 FQNEAQ (reference sequence).

This clone was recorded many times. Other DNA sequences from this sample encode an identical CDR3 as well. This chain uses TRBV7-3 with TRBJ2-1, with 9 bases fitting TRBD2. The junction had 6 bases not matched to a gene; V was cut back by 5 bases and J by 4 bases. The CDR3 totals 15 residues. Per the germline V gene, CDR1 is SGHTA and CDR2 is FQGTGA. The CDR3: CASSTSGGPYNEQFF. In DNA, the CDR3 is TGTGCCAGCAGCACCAGCGGGGGGCCGTACAATGAGCAGTTCTTC.

V and J are TRBV2 and TRBJ1-1; 8 bases are a match to TRBD1. The V gene end was trimmed by 3 bases and the J gene end by 4 bases; junction bases not matched to a gene: 7. The CDR3 consists of 15 residues. CDR1 is SNHLY, CDR2 FYNNEI, per germline. The CDR3 region has the DNA TGTGCCAGCAGTGAGGGCAGGGGGCGGTTCACTGAAGCTTTCTTT. Amino acid sequence: CASSEGRGRFTEAFF. The full variable domain, in which reference TRBV2 and TRBJ1-1 provide the parts outside the CDR3, is EPEVTQTPSHQVTQMGQEVILRCVPISNHLYFYWYRQILGQKVEFLVSFYNNEISEKSEIFDDQFSVERPDGSNFTLKIRSTKLEDSAMYFCASSEGRGRFTEAFFGQGTRLTVV.

This clone was counted many times. The chain carries TRBV2 and TRBJ1-1; D is unclear. There are 12 residues in the CDR3. Germline V gene lookup returns CDR1 SNHLY and CDR2 FYNNEI. The V end was cut by 6 bases, the J end by 0 bases, with 5 bases between. CDR3 amino acids: CASRTVNTEAFF. The CDR3 region has the DNA TGTGCCAGCAGGACGGTGAACACTGAAGCTTTCTTT.

In this sample, this clone turned up many times. The genes are TRBV27 and TRBJ1-2; D ambiguous. Trimming stripped 6 bases from V and 7 bases from J, with 12 bases between. The V gene's germline CDR1 is MNHEY and CDR2 SMNVEV (reference sequence). This CDR3 region has 12 residues. DNA for the CDR3: TGTGCCAGCAGGCCTTGGAGGGCTGGCTACACCTTC. Translating gives CASRPWRAGYTF.

In this sample, this clone turned up many times. V and J are TRBV20-1 and TRBJ1-5; D is possibly TRBD1 (6 bases). In germline, CDR1 is DFQATT, CDR2 SNEGSKA (reference sequence). CDR3 size: 15 residues. V was trimmed by 2 bases and J by 5 bases, leaving 16 bases between them. CDR3 protein: CSARPTGTFDQPQHF. The DNA for the CDR3 is TGCAGTGCTAGACCTACAGGGACTTTTGATCAGCCCCAGCATTTT.

The sample holds many counts of this clone. The J gene is TRBJ2-7, the V gene TRBV13; TRBD1 might be the D (5 bases). From germline, CDR1 is PRHDT and CDR2 FYEKMQ (reference sequence). The CDR3 contains 14 residues. Trimming shortened V by 2 bases and J by 6 bases, and 14 bases separated the two germline ends. CDR3 in amino acids: CASSLQGFDGEQYF. In nucleotides, the CDR3 is TGTGCCAGCAGCTTACAGGGTTTCGACGGCGAGCAGTACTTC.

This clone has a count of ten or more. V usage is TRBV6-1 and J usage is TRBJ2-7; 7 nucleotides line up with TRBD1. This CDR3 contains 16 residues. The trim removed 0 bases at V and 0 bases at J, leaving 5 bases unmatched. Germline assignment: CDR1 MNHNS and CDR2 SASEGT. Here the CDR3 DNA reads TGTGCCAGCAGTGAAGCGGGGGACAGATTCTCCTACGAGCAGTACTTC. Translation: CASSEAGDRFSYEQYF.

This clone was counted at least ten times. J is TRBJ2-5 and V is TRBV7-9; possibly TRBD1 for D (6 bases). The V gene lost 5 bases and the J gene lost 4 bases, with 20 bases spanning the gap. Germline V gene lookup returns CDR1 SEHNR and CDR2 FQNEAQ (reference sequence). The CDR3 is 16 amino acids. The CDR3 DNA sequence: TGTGCCAGCAGCGCTGGACAGTTCGGGGCTGGAGAGACCCAGTACTTC. It yields the protein CASSAGQFGAGETQYF.

This clone occurred many times. V usage is TRBV7-1 and J usage is TRBJ2-3, with TRBD2 matching over 16 bases. TRBV7-1 counts as an open reading frame of uncertain function. The CDR3 has 20 amino acids. V shed 3 bases and J 6 bases; nucleotides not matched to a gene: 15. DNA of the CDR3: TGTGCCAGCAGCTCCCGGAGGGTGGGACTAGCGGGAGGGCCGGGTGATACGCAGTATTTT. Protein: CASSSRRVGLAGGPGDTQYF.

This clone was counted ten times or more. The chain is built from TRBV5-1 and TRBJ1-4, with TRBD1 matching 7 bases. V lost 4 bases to trimming and J lost 7 bases; unmatched junction nucleotides: 10. Germline V gene data show CDR1 as SGHRS and CDR2 as YFSETQ. The CDR3 contains 15 residues. DNA of the CDR3: TGCGCCAGCAGCCTAACGGGACAGCCCATTGAAAAACTGTTTTTT. This encodes CASSLTGQPIEKLFF.

This clone occurred many times. The V call is TRBV10-2, the J call TRBJ1-1, with a possible D match to TRBD1 (5 bases). Germline CDR1 reads WSHSY; CDR2 reads SAAADI. CDR3 size: 14 residues. V lost 8 bases to trimming and J lost 6 bases, with 19 bases between them. The CDR3 loop reads CASSVYGANPEAFF. The CDR3 DNA follows: TGCGCCAGCTCTGTATACGGGGCGAATCCTGAAGCTTTCTTT.